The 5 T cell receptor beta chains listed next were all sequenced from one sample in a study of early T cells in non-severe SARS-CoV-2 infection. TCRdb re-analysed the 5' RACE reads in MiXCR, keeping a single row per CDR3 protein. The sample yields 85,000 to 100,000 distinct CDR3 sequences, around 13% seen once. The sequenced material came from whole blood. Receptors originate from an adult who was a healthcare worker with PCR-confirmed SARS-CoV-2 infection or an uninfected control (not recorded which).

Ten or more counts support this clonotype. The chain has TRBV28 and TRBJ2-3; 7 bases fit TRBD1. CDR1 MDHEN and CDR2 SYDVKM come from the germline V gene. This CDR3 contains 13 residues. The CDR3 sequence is CAAQRGPADTQYF. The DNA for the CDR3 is TGTGCAGCGCAGAGGGGGCCCGCGGATACGCAGTATTTT.

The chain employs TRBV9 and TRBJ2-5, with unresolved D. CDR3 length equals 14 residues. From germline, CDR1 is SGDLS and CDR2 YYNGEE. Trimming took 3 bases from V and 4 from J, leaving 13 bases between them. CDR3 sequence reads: CASSGSTRGETQYF. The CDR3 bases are TGTGCCAGCAGCGGATCAACGAGAGGAGAGACCCAGTACTTC.

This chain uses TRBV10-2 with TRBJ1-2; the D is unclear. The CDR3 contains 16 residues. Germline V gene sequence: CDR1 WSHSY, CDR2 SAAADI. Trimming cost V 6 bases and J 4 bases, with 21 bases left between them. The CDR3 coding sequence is TGCGCCAGCAGAGGCTGGGCAGCCACCGAAATCTATGGCTACACCTTC. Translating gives CASRGWAATEIYGYTF.

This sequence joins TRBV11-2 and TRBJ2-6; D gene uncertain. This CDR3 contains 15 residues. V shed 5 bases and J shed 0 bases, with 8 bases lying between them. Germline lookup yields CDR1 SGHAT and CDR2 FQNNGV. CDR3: CASSLTLSGANVLTF. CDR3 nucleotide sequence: TGTGCCAGCAGCCTAACCCTCTCTGGGGCCAACGTCCTGACTTTC.

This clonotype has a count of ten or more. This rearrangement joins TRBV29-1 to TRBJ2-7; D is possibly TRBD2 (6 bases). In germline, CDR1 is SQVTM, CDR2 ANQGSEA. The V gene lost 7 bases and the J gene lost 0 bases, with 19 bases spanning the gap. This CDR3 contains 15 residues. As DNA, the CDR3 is TGCAGCGCCAGAGCCGGGACGGGGGTCTCCTACGAGCAGTACTTC. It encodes CSARAGTGVSYEQYF.